The rows below give T cell receptor beta chains drawn from one sample of a study of T cell responses to AZD1222 COVID-19 vaccine. Using immunoSEQ multiplex PCR, the repertoire was profiled, and TCRdb retains in-frame clones only, with some absent. The sample lists roughly 80,000 clones; around 92% were seen once. This material consisted of peripheral blood, taken on day 0 of AZD1222 vaccination. These receptors were obtained from an adult in good health. CDR3s include the opening cysteine and the closing phenylalanine or tryptophan. The D gene is left open where the match is weak. The listing skips clone size in some rows; elsewhere it reads once, few, many or a size class.

clone size	CDR3 length	J gene	V gene	D gene	CDR3 DNA	CDR3 protein
-	15	TRBJ2-7	TRBV27	TRBD1	TGTGCCAGCAGGAAACAGGGGGATCTCTCCTACGAGCAGTACTTC	CASRKQGDLSYEQYF
-	15	TRBJ1-2	TRBV7-2	-	TGTGCCAGCAGCTCCCCGACCGACATCCCACTCGGCTACACCTTC	CASSSPTDIPLGYTF
-	14	TRBJ2-3	TRBV7-8	-	TGTGCCAGCAGCCCAAGGTCCGGGTCAGATACGCAGTATTTT	CASSPRSGSDTQYF
-	15	TRBJ1-3	TRBV11-2	-	TGTGCCAGCAGCTTAGGCGGGGGCTTAGGAAACACCATATATTTT	CASSLGGGLGNTIYF
-	11	TRBJ1-1	TRBV2	-	TGTGCCAGCAAGGTGACGTCTGAAGCTTTCTTT	CASKVTSEAFF
few	15	TRBJ1-5	TRBV6-5	-	TGTGCCAGCAGTTACTCTGGCGGAGTCAATCAGCCCCAGCATTTT	CASSYSGGVNQPQHF
-	13	TRBJ2-7	TRBV4-3	-	TGCGCCAGCAGCCAAGATGCAGGCTACGAGCAGTACTTC	CASSQDAGYEQYF
once	16	TRBJ1-2	TRBV10-1	-	TGCGCCAGCAGTGCGCCGGTGAAGAAGGTTTCAGATGGCTACACCTTC	CASSAPVKKVSDGYTF
-	14	TRBJ2-7	TRBV7-9	TRBD1	TGTGCCAGCAGCGCGGGACAGGTTTTGGACGAGCAGTACTTC	CASSAGQVLDEQYF
-	15	TRBJ1-1	TRBV18	-	TGTGCCAGCTCAAACTACAGGGCGGGCGGCACTGAAGCTTTCTTT	CASSNYRAGGTEAFF
once	14	TRBJ1-5	TRBV5-1	-	TGCGCCAGCAGCTTACAACAGGGAGGTCAGCCCCAGCATTTT	CASSLQQGGQPQHF
-	13	TRBJ1-1	TRBV6-5	-	TGTGCCAGCAGTTACCCCGGCGACACTGAAGCTTTCTTT	CASSYPGDTEAFF
-	17	TRBJ2-4	TRBV11-2	TRBD1	TGTGCCAGCAGCTTAGCCTTACAGGGGTTAGCCAAAAACATTCAGTACTTC	CASSLALQGLAKNIQYF
-	12	TRBJ1-1	TRBV12-3/TRBV12-4	-	TGTGCCAGCAGTTTAAGTGCAGGTGAAGCTTTCTTT	CASSLSAGEAFF